This paragraph covers one T cell receptor (beta chain) sequence. CDR3 length: 13 amino acids. The germline gives CDR1 MNHEY, CDR2 SVGEGT. V dropped 5 bases and J dropped 1 base, with 8 bases sitting between them. In the original workflow: It was from reference gene primer amplification that nucleated cell counts were estimated. Profiled with immunoSEQ multiplex PCR; TCRdb holds only in-frame clones, not every one. D and trimming were read from the DNA, whereas the V and J calls and clone size are those reported in that table. This sample has fewer than 300,000 clones, with roughly 91% found just once. The record originates from a study of blood T cell repertoires in COVID-19. At the level of the study: The samples span acute and convalescent COVID-19 from the United States, Italy and Spain. PBMCs, B-cell-depleted T cells, or T cells were the source of the cDNA or gDNA that made up the material.

The sample consisted of peripheral blood. The TCR comes from a woman between 40 and 55 years old who had recovered from COVID-19. The chain carries TRBV6-2 or TRBV6-3 and TRBJ1-1; D gene ambiguous. The CDR3 region has the DNA TGTGCCAGCAGTAACGCAGGGAACACTGAAGCTTTCTTT. It translates to CASSNAGNTEAFF.